This TCR beta chain was retrieved from a study of post-analysis software for immune sequencing data. Study at large: The disease courses covered relapsing-remitting, secondary progressive and progressive-relapsing multiple sclerosis. The study's findings and limits: When compared against controls, multiple sclerosis patients showed significantly lower normalized Chao1 diversity. Under the F measure, samples that were prepared in one batch clustered strongly together.

Comments on this clonotype: Its antigen is unknown.

Prepared TCR beta cDNA libraries contained unique molecular identifiers. Yield was about 500,000 cDNA molecules from about 0.94 to 9.7 million T cells. Using its own MiXCR run on the PCR reads, TCRdb lists one record per CDR3 protein. The sample includes fewer than 850,000 distinct CDR3 sequences, roughly 29% of them seen just once. The sequencing input was blood. The clonotype was recovered from a girl between 5 and 17 years old with multiple sclerosis.

The CDR3 bases are TGTGCCAGCAGCCCCGGACAGACCTCCTACAATGAGCAGTTCTTC. Protein product: CASSPGQTSYNEQFF. The genes are TRBV7-8 and TRBJ2-1; tentatively, D is TRBD1 (6 bases). Trimming left V 5 bases short and J 0 bases short, with 11 bases between. Germline assignment: CDR1 SGHVS and CDR2 FQNEAQ. This CDR3 spans 15 amino acids.